The rows below give T cell receptor beta chains drawn from one sample of a study of neurological immune-mediated disorders. TCRdb processed the 5' RACE reads anew with MiXCR; each CDR3 protein has one entry. The sample records just over 20,000 distinct CDR3 sequences, around a sixth being singletons. Sequencing was carried out using CD8+ T cells from blood. The receptors come from a woman between 18 and 29 years old with multiple sclerosis. CDR3s include the opening cysteine and the closing phenylalanine or tryptophan. A D gene is named only where the DNA matches it firmly. Clone sizes are shown as once, few or many counts, or a class when the clone is expanded.

d_gene	abundance	j_gene	v_gene	CDR3aa	CDR3nt
.	many	TRBJ2-3	TRBV12-3/TRBV12-4	CASSLDRSTDTQYF	TGTGCCAGCAGTTTAGATAGGAGCACAGATACGCAGTATTTT
.	many	TRBJ2-1	TRBV29-1	CSAYTGSNEQFF	TGCAGCGCATATACAGGGTCCAATGAGCAGTTCTTC
TRBD2	few	TRBJ2-3	TRBV9	CASSLRLAGPLSTDTQYF	TGTGCCAGCAGCTTACGACTAGCGGGACCGCTTAGCACAGATACGCAGTATTTT
TRBD2	many	TRBJ2-1	TRBV19	CASRIAGGAYNEQFF	TGTGCCAGTAGAATAGCGGGAGGGGCCTACAATGAGCAGTTCTTC
.	many	TRBJ1-2	TRBV29-1	CSVEVDRNTLNSGYTF	TGCAGCGTTGAGGTCGACAGAAACACCCTTAACTCCGGCTACACCTTC
TRBD2	many	TRBJ2-1	TRBV11-2	CASSLDLLGAGGTNEQFF	TGTGCCAGCAGCTTAGATCTGCTGGGAGCGGGAGGCACGAATGAGCAGTTCTTC
.	many	TRBJ2-2	TRBV4-3	CASSQAPVGLEDTGELFF	TGCGCCAGCAGCCAAGCTCCAGTAGGGCTAGAGGACACCGGGGAGCTGTTTTTT
TRBD1	many	TRBJ2-5	TRBV29-1	CSVVGGTGGETQYF	TGCAGCGTTGTTGGTGGGACAGGGGGCGAGACCCAGTACTTC
.	many	TRBJ1-2	TRBV5-1	CASSLDVINGDYGYTF	TGCGCCAGCAGCTTGGATGTTATAAACGGAGACTATGGCTACACCTTC
.	medium-sized	TRBJ2-1	TRBV29-1	CSVRGVSSYNEQFF	TGCAGCGTCCGAGGGGTAAGCTCCTACAATGAGCAGTTCTTC
TRBD2	many	TRBJ2-7	TRBV10-3	CAISVFLGGSSYEQYF	TGTGCCATCAGTGTCTTTCTGGGAGGGAGCTCCTACGAGCAGTACTTC
.	many	TRBJ1-1	TRBV5-5	CASSPLGGTEAFF	TGTGCCAGCAGCCCCCTGGGGGGCACTGAAGCTTTCTTT